This T cell receptor (beta chain) derives from a study of shared clonotypes between healthy human individuals. On this clone: Its specificity is not known.

V lost 4 bases and J lost 4; bases outside the gene matches: 13. This CDR3 comprises 17 residues. The germline gives CDR1 SGHRS, CDR2 YFSETQ. Study-wide results and limits: Relative to memory subsets, naive subsets generally showed larger estimated richness. Rarefaction showed that sequencing of sorted subsets was incomplete (despite large depth).

At a deep level, the assay was run. Sequenced by immunoSEQ multiplex PCR; TCRdb stores in-frame clones only, minus some. The sample yields fewer than 1.8 million clones, approximately 98.5% seen once. The V and J genes are TRBV5-1 and TRBJ2-1; 8 positions match TRBD2. The origin of this receptor is a man aged 30 to 39 in good health. Sequencing was performed on naive CD4+ T cells sorted from blood. Regarding subset: CD45RA+ positively selected. The CDR3 region is CASSPGLAGMEYNEQFF. CDR3 DNA sequence: TGCGCCAGCAGCCCGGGGCTAGCGGGCATGGAGTACAATGAGCAGTTCTTC.